The TCR beta chain described here comes from a study of blood T cell repertoires in COVID-19. Study at large: The United States, Italy and Spain supplied acute and convalescent COVID-19 samples.

The CDR3 runs to 15 residues. Germline loops: CDR1 SEHNR, CDR2 FQNEAQ (reference sequence). V was cut by 3 bases and J by 0 bases, with 9 bases left in between. Using immunoSEQ multiplex PCR, the repertoire was profiled, and TCRdb retains in-frame clones only, with some absent. This table has 120,000 to 150,000 clones, roughly 89% appearing once. The sequenced sample consisted of PBMCs or T cells enriched from blood (not recorded which). The chain links TRBV7-9 to TRBJ1-3; D ambiguous. The clonotype originates from a woman between 45 and 60 years old who had been exposed to COVID-19. CDR3 DNA: TGTGCCAGCAGCTTCGACATCGACTCTGGAAACACCATATATTTT. The encoded protein is CASSFDIDSGNTIYF.